This T cell receptor beta chain was captured in a study of shared clonotypes between healthy human individuals. TCRdb's copy holds only in-frame clones and misses some; the assay was immunoSEQ multiplex PCR. Of 450,000 to 500,000 clones listed, around four fifths are singletons. The V and J ends lost 4 bases and 2 bases respectively, with 11 bases between them. The V gene's germline CDR1 is LGHNA and CDR2 YSLEER. The CDR3 spans 14 residues. About 90 million PBMCs per unsorted sample were used for genomic DNA. The specimen was PBMCs. The rearrangement joins TRBV4-3 to TRBJ1-1; the D is unclear. The clonotype originates from a woman aged 40 to 50 in good health. Some clones in this sample may be carry-over from other donors' samples. DNA for the CDR3: TGCGCCAGCAGCCCTACTCGGCACAACACTGAAGCTTTCTTT. It yields the protein CASSPTRHNTEAFF.